This TCR beta chain was obtained from a study of T-cell reconstitution after alpha-beta-depleted transplantation in children. Study-wide findings and caveats: In patients about two months after transplant, alpha-beta T cells reportedly arose from several hundred expanded graft clones. At day 60, the high TCRbeta diversity found in some patients originated from recipient T cells and thymic progenitors that had survived. A year had passed since transplant, and T-cell counts and diversity by then came mostly from newly produced T cells.

This CDR3 contains 16 residues. Deletions cut 4 bases from V and 8 bases from J, with 23 bases between. Of note for this clonotype: The antigen is unknown.

Preparation of the TCRbeta library used unique molecular identifiers. TCRdb re-analysed the PCR reads in MiXCR, keeping a single row per CDR3 protein. The sample yields about 130,000 distinct CDR3 sequences, approximately 8.7% seen once. This chain uses TRBV12-3 or TRBV12-4 with TRBJ1-2; no firm D call. The origin of this receptor is a girl under three years old who had a stem cell transplant for combined immunodeficiency, so the T cells may come from the graft donor. The source material was PBMCs, mostly from graft donor cells, sampled 180 days after TCRalphabeta/CD19-depleted stem cell transplant. As DNA, the CDR3 is TGTGCCAGCAGTTCCGTTGAAGGCTTATGGAGTTGGGGCTACACCTTC. This codes for CASSSVEGLWSWGYTF.